The 32 T cell receptor beta chains presented below share a single source sample, sequenced in a study of Graves' ophthalmopathy and Graves' hyperthyroidism. Scientists amplified the TCR beta CDR3 regions from RNA transcripts. The library came from an HTBI-primed first-round RT-PCR and a second-round multiplex PCR. MiXCR was run by TCRdb on the multiplex PCR reads, yielding one entry per CDR3 protein. Of under 350,000 distinct CDR3 sequences detected, roughly 17% appear once; the ten largest clones hold around an eighth. Source material: peripheral blood. These receptor sequences come from an adult man with Graves' ophthalmopathy.

This clonotype was seen ten or more times. The chain links TRBV27 to TRBJ1-2; 9 nucleotides match TRBD1. The germline CDR1 and CDR2 sequences are MNHEY and SMNVEV (reference sequence). This CDR3 has 17 amino acids. The J segment lost 4 bases and the V segment lost 5 bases, leaving 14 bases of the junction unmatched. CDR3 region: CASSPYPGQGQFYGYTF. CDR3 nucleotide sequence: TGTGCCAGCAGTCCGTATCCGGGACAGGGACAATTCTATGGCTACACCTTC.

About this clonotype itself: A read error is possible here, since a much larger clone lies one base away. This sequence joins TRBV20-1 and TRBJ1-3; a weak D match, TRBD1 (5 bases). Germline V gives CDR1 DFQATT, CDR2 SNEGSKA (reference sequence). The CDR3 runs to 15 residues. The CDR3 loop reads CSGADRQGIGNTTYF. CDR3 sequence (DNA): TGCAGTGGGGCTGATAGGCAGGGTATTGGAAACACCACATATTTT.

This clonotype was observed at least ten times. The V and J genes are TRBV19 and TRBJ1-1, with TRBD1 matching over 9 bases. Germline CDR1 LNHDA, CDR2 SQIVND (reference sequence). Unmatched junction bases numbered 5, after V lost 5 bases and J lost 4 bases. This CDR3 has 14 residues. The CDR3 reads CASSPDRGFTEAFF. The DNA for the CDR3 is TGTGCCAGTAGTCCTGACAGGGGGTTCACTGAAGCTTTCTTT.

This clonotype was observed a single time. The chain carries TRBV12-3 or TRBV12-4 and TRBJ2-7, with 7 bases matching TRBD1. CDR3 size: 12 residues. The V and J ends lost 6 bases and 5 bases, in that order; junction bases with no gene match: 4. The CDR3 here is CASRTGNHEQYF. The CDR3 nucleotides are TGTGCCAGCAGGACAGGGAATCACGAGCAGTACTTC.

This clonotype has at least ten counts. This chain uses TRBV5-6 with TRBJ2-7; the D gene could be TRBD1 or TRBD2 (5 bases each). The V gene lost 4 bases and the J gene lost 2 bases, with 19 bases spanning the gap. CDR1 is SGHDT and CDR2 is YYEEEE in the germline V gene. There are 16 residues in the CDR3. DNA of the CDR3: TGTGCCAGCAGCGCAACACCGGGACGGAGTACCTACGAGCAGTACTTC. This translates into CASSATPGRSTYEQYF.

This clonotype has ten or more counts. The chain carries TRBV2 and TRBJ2-7, with 9 bases aligning to TRBD1. Germline V gives CDR1 SNHLY, CDR2 FYNNEI. CDR3 length: 14 residues. Trimming at V came to 6 bases and at J to 0 bases, leaving 3 bases not matched to a gene. The CDR3 sequence is CASRVQGASYEQYF. CDR3 nucleotide sequence: TGTGCCAGCAGAGTACAGGGGGCCTCCTACGAGCAGTACTTC.

This clonotype was detected ten times or more. The chain carries TRBV29-1 and TRBJ2-7; TRBD2 might be the D (7 bases). Germline V lookup: CDR1 SQVTM, CDR2 ANQGSEA. The CDR3 extends over 14 amino acids. Trimming pared 6 bases from V and 2 bases from J, leaving 17 bases between. CDR3 protein: CSVGKGGPTYEQYF. The DNA for the CDR3 is TGCAGCGTCGGGAAGGGGGGGCCGACCTACGAGCAGTACTTC.

This clonotype was seen repeatedly, ten times or more. The genes are TRBV7-2 and TRBJ1-1; the D gene is possibly TRBD1 (5 bases). Germline V lookup: CDR1 SGHTA, CDR2 FQGNSA. Trimming removed 3 bases from V and 7 bases from J, with 12 bases in between. The CDR3 runs 13 residues. The CDR3 protein is CASSFRGAGEAFF. The CDR3, as DNA: TGTGCCAGCAGCTTCCGAGGGGCGGGTGAAGCTTTCTTT.

Many counts were recorded for this clonotype. The V call is TRBV6-5, the J call TRBJ2-7; D may be TRBD1 (5 bases). In germline, CDR1 is MNHEY, CDR2 SVGAGI. The CDR3 spans 11 residues. V shed 7 bases and J shed 6 bases, with 10 bases lying between them. Here the CDR3 reads CASNSGSEQYF. The CDR3 region has the DNA TGTGCCAGCAATTCAGGGTCCGAGCAGTACTTC.

This clonotype occurred many times. The V and J genes are TRBV11-2 and TRBJ1-5, with 7 nucleotides matching TRBD1. The CDR3 extends over 14 amino acids. V lost 5 bases and J lost 7; bases outside the gene matches: 8. The germline V gene has CDR1 SGHAT and CDR2 FQNNGV. CDR3 nucleotide sequence: TGTGCCAGCAGCCCCTACAGGGGCAGCCAGCCCCAGCATTTT. Translation gives CASSPYRGSQPQHF.

This clonotype was detected ten times or more. This chain joins TRBV7-2 and TRBJ2-4; D is uncertain. CDR3 length: 15 residues. The germline V and J ends were trimmed by 5 bases and 8 bases, with 19 bases remaining between them. CDR1 is SGHTA, CDR2 FQGNSA, per germline. The CDR3 loop reads CASSPLDARSDIQYF. CDR3 coding DNA: TGTGCCAGCAGCCCATTGGACGCGCGTTCGGACATTCAGTACTTC.

This clonotype was recorded many times. This rearrangement joins TRBV6-2 or TRBV6-3 to TRBJ2-3; D not certain. CDR1 is MNHEY and CDR2 is SVGEGT in the germline V gene. The V end was cut by 5 bases, the J end by 4 bases, with 4 bases between. The CDR3 covers 11 residues. DNA for the CDR3: TGTGCCAGCAGTCCCCCAGATACGCAGTATTTT. Translation gives CASSPPDTQYF.

This clonotype was detected many times. J is TRBJ1-6 and V is TRBV15; the D gene is possibly TRBD1 (5 bases). This CDR3 has 15 residues. Trimming shortened V by 11 bases and J by 7 bases, and 21 bases separated the two germline ends. Germline V gene sequence: CDR1 LNHNV, CDR2 YYDKDF (reference sequence). The CDR3: CAGGTGPRMNSPLHF. CDR3 coding DNA: TGTGCCGGGGGAACGGGACCGCGGATGAATTCACCCCTCCACTTT.

This clonotype was counted many times. The chain joins TRBV20-1 to TRBJ1-1; possible D gene TRBD1, 6 bases. CDR3 size: 15 residues. V was clipped by 6 bases and J by 3 bases, with 20 bases between them. Per germline, CDR1 DFQATT and CDR2 SNEGSKA (reference sequence). The CDR3 loop reads CSAIPGGAVDTEAFF. Written as DNA, the CDR3 is TGCAGTGCCATACCCGGGGGGGCTGTAGACACTGAAGCTTTCTTT.

This clonotype showed up many times. CDR3 coding DNA: TGTGCCAGCAGGGGGACTGCTAACTATGGCTACACCTTC. Translated, it gives CASRGTANYGYTF. V and J are TRBV28 and TRBJ1-2, with D maybe TRBD1 (5 bases). The CDR3 has 13 amino acids. Trimming removed 6 bases from V and 0 bases from J, with 8 bases in between. Per germline, CDR1 MDHEN and CDR2 SYDVKM.

This clonotype was observed at least ten times. This rearrangement joins TRBV9 to TRBJ2-4; 8 bases are a match to TRBD1. Trimming took 2 bases from V and 8 from J; bases not matched to a gene: 12. CDR3 length: 16 amino acids. Germline CDR1 reads SGDLS; CDR2 reads YYNGEE. CDR3 protein: CASSVRTGRLGDIQYF. The DNA for the CDR3 is TGTGCCAGCAGCGTCAGGACAGGGCGGCTCGGTGACATTCAGTACTTC.

V and J are TRBV6-1 and TRBJ1-3; D remains unclear. This CDR3 contains 15 residues. CDR1 and CDR2 from the germline V gene are MNHNS and SASEGT. Trimming pared 1 base from V and 0 bases from J, leaving 7 bases between. Here the CDR3 reads CASSEGWASGNTIYF. CDR3 sequence (DNA): TGTGCCAGCAGTGAAGGCTGGGCCTCTGGAAACACCATATATTTT.

This clonotype appeared many times. The chain is built from TRBV12-3 or TRBV12-4 and TRBJ1-1; D is ambiguous. With 6 bases removed from V and 14 bases from J, the gap between germline ends came to 13 bases. The CDR3 spans 10 residues. CDR3 region: CASSRIGLFF. The CDR3 coding sequence is TGTGCCAGCAGCCGAATTGGACTGTTCTTT.

The rearrangement links TRBV10-1 to TRBJ2-1, with 9 bases matching TRBD2. This CDR3 region has 15 residues. Per germline, CDR1 WNHNN and CDR2 SYGVQD (reference sequence). V dropped 2 bases and J dropped 9; count of bases not matched to a gene: 8. The CDR3 sequence: CASSEPGTSRREQFF. DNA for the CDR3: TGCGCCAGCAGTGAGCCGGGGACTAGCCGGCGTGAGCAGTTCTTC.

This clonotype was found many times. The chain is built from TRBV6-1 and TRBJ1-1, with D uncertain. Germline loops: CDR1 MNHNS, CDR2 SASEGT. The CDR3 has 13 residues. V lost 1 base to trimming and J lost 3 bases, with 6 bases between them. Written as DNA, the CDR3 is TGTGCCAGCAGTGAAGGTCGTCACACTGAAGCTTTCTTT. Translating gives CASSEGRHTEAFF.

This clonotype was detected many times. The gene calls are TRBV6-5 and TRBJ2-7, with a weak D call TRBD2 (5 bases). CDR1 and CDR2 (germline): MNHEY, SVGAGI. This CDR3 comprises 13 residues. The V gene lost 0 bases and the J gene lost 5 bases, with 8 bases spanning the gap. CDR3 residues: CASSYSPGNEQYF. The CDR3 DNA sequence: TGTGCCAGCAGTTACTCGCCCGGGAACGAGCAGTACTTC.

This chain joins TRBV5-1 and TRBJ1-1; D remains unclear. CDR1 and CDR2 from the germline V gene are SGHRS and YFSETQ. CDR3 length equals 13 residues. Trimming removed 6 bases at V and 0 bases at J, with 9 bases between. CDR3 sequence (DNA): TGCGCCAGCAAACTTACAATGAACACTGAAGCTTTCTTT. Amino acid sequence: CASKLTMNTEAFF.

This clonotype was seen many times. Germline is not matched at one junction end, which may reflect a read error. The genes are TRBV5-1 and TRBJ1-1; possibly TRBD1 for D (5 bases). The germline gives CDR1 SGHRS, CDR2 YFSETQ. This CDR3 region has 14 residues. The CDR3 nucleotides read TGTGCCAGCAGCTTAGCAGGGAGAAACACTGAAGCTTTCTTT. Its translation: CASSLAGRNTEAFF.

In the case of this clonotype: One end of the junction does not line up with germline, which may come from a read error. This chain joins TRBV12-3 or TRBV12-4 and TRBJ2-7, with TRBD2 as a possible D gene (5 bases). There are 14 residues in the CDR3. CDR3 sequence (DNA): TGTGCCAGCAGTTTAGCACTAGGTCCCTACGAGCAGTCCTTC. Translating gives CASSLALGPYEQSF.

This clonotype appeared many times. CDR3 protein: CASSYSLFRGARGNTEAFF. In DNA, the CDR3 is TGTGCCAGCAGTTACTCGTTATTTAGGGGGGCGCGGGGAAACACTGAAGCTTTCTTT. The V call is TRBV6-2 or TRBV6-3, the J call TRBJ1-1, with D possibly being TRBD1 (6 bases). CDR1 is MNHEY, CDR2 SVGEGT, per germline. CDR3 size: 19 residues. The ends were cut back, 0 bases at V and 2 bases at J, with 22 bases in the middle.

In its sample, this clonotype was seen many times. The CDR3 sequence: CASSLTLQGDHQPQHF. CDR3 coding DNA: TGTGCCAGTAGTCTCACATTACAGGGGGATCATCAGCCCCAGCATTTT. This chain joins TRBV19 and TRBJ1-5, with TRBD1 matching 8 bases. This CDR3 is 16 amino acids long. The germline CDR1 and CDR2 sequences are LNHDA and SQIVND (reference sequence). The trim removed 5 bases at V and 5 bases at J, leaving 11 bases unmatched.

This clonotype was seen ten or more times. V gene TRBV7-8 combines with J gene TRBJ1-6; no firm D call. CDR3 length: 16 residues. The germline CDR1 and CDR2 sequences are SGHVS and FQNEAQ. V lost 2 bases to trimming and J lost 0 bases, with 8 bases between them. The CDR3 protein is CASSLRSSSYNSPLHF. The DNA for the CDR3 is TGTGCCAGCAGCTTAAGGAGTAGCTCCTATAATTCACCCCTCCACTTT.

This clonotype was found many times. The gene calls are TRBV6-2 or TRBV6-3 and TRBJ2-2, with TRBD2 identical over 11 bases. The germline V gene encodes CDR1 MNHEY and CDR2 SVGEGT. The CDR3 loop spans 18 amino acids. J lost 0 bases, V lost 6 bases, and 9 bases had no gene match. The CDR3 region is CASSHSSGGPTNTGELFF. In DNA form, the CDR3 reads TGTGCCAGCAGCCACTCTAGCGGGGGGCCGACGAACACCGGGGAGCTGTTTTTT.

Many counts were recorded for this clonotype. This rearrangement joins TRBV20-1 to TRBJ2-1; 7 bases agree with TRBD1. Germline V CDR1 and CDR2: DFQATT, SNEGSKA (reference sequence). J lost 7 bases, V lost 0 bases, and 27 bases had no gene match. This CDR3 is 21 amino acids long. This CDR3 is CSARDPRTGPGEFVLGNEQFF. The CDR3 DNA follows: TGCAGTGCTAGAGACCCACGGACAGGCCCCGGGGAATTCGTTCTAGGGAATGAGCAGTTCTTC.

The gene calls are TRBV6-1 and TRBJ2-7; D gene unclear. V was trimmed by 5 bases and J by 4 bases, leaving 15 bases between them. The CDR3 consists of 14 residues. The germline V gene encodes CDR1 MNHNS and CDR2 SASEGT. The CDR3 coding sequence is TGTGCCAGCAGTCGCGTGGTTGGTAGTTACGAGCAGTACTTC. Amino acids: CASSRVVGSYEQYF.

This clonotype came up many times. The chain combines TRBV20-1 with TRBJ1-1; D remains ambiguous. The CDR3 spans 13 residues. Germline V lookup: CDR1 DFQATT, CDR2 SNEGSKA (reference sequence). The V gene lost 2 bases and the J gene lost 1 base, with 8 bases spanning the gap. The CDR3: CSARSQTNTEAFF. In DNA, the CDR3 is TGCAGTGCTAGATCACAGACGAACACTGAAGCTTTCTTT.

In its sample, this clonotype was seen many times. The rearrangement joins TRBV3-1 to TRBJ1-1; the match to TRBD1 covers 8 bases. The CDR3 spans 14 residues. V dropped 4 bases and J dropped 10; count of bases not matched to a gene: 11. The germline gives CDR1 LGHDT, CDR2 YNNKEL (reference sequence). DNA of the CDR3: TGTGCCAGCAGCCGCGACCCACAGGGGGGGTTAGCTTTCTTT. It translates to CASSRDPQGGLAFF.